This T cell receptor beta chain emerged from a study of technical replicates of blood from a handful of donors. The assay was immunoSEQ multiplex PCR, and TCRdb's table has in-frame clones only and misses some. The sample contains some 93,000 clones, roughly 96% of which appear only once. The ends were cut back, 1 base at V and 5 bases at J, with 11 bases in the middle. The CDR3 is 14 amino acids. Germline CDR1 SGHRS, CDR2 YFSETQ. The sample was T cells isolated from PBMCs. V gene TRBV5-1 combines with J gene TRBJ2-3, with D unclear. This TCR came from a human donor in good health. The chain's CDR3 is CASSLTFTEDTQYF. The CDR3, as DNA: TGCGCCAGCAGCTTGACTTTTACAGAAGATACGCAGTATTTT.